The T cell receptor beta chain under discussion was sequenced for a study of shared clonotypes between healthy human individuals. General study findings and limits: Only a few donors were included, so the genetic and exposure-history diversity represented was limited.

Of note for this clone: Its matching antigen is unknown.

TCRdb keeps only in-frame clones here, not all; method: immunoSEQ multiplex PCR. Of some 1.5 million clones in the sample, 95% to 99% are singletons; the top ten hold roughly 0.45%. V was pared by 8 bases and J by 8 bases, with 15 bases between. This CDR3 has 12 residues. Germline V gives CDR1 ENHRY, CDR2 SYGVKD. The sequencing sample was made of naive CD4+ T cells sorted from blood. The subset here: CD45RA+ positively selected. This chain uses TRBV10-3 with TRBJ1-2, with D possibly TRBD1 on 6 matching bases. This TCR derives from a man under 40 in good health. CDR3 nucleotides: TGTGCCATCGAGAATAACAGGGTCGGCTACACCTTC. This sequence encodes CAIENNRVGYTF.